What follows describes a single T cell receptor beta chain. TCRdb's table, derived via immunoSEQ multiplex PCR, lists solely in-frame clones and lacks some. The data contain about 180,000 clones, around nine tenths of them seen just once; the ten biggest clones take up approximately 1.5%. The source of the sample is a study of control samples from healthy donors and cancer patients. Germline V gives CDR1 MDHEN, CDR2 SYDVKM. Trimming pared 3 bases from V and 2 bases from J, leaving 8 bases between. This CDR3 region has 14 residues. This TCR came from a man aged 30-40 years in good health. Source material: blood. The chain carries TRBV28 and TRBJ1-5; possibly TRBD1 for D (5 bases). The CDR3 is CASSFRGRNQPQHF. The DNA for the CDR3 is TGTGCCAGCAGTTTTAGGGGCCGCAATCAGCCCCAGCATTTT.